These 16 T cell receptor beta chains originate from one sample sequenced in a study of spatial heterogeneity in lung cancer. Time point described: sample taken at primary tumor resection. TCRdb called the 5' RACE reads again in MiXCR, with one record for every CDR3 protein. This sample carries about 3,600 distinct CDR3 sequences, 5% to 6% of them seen once, and the ten largest clones take around 16%. Findings and limits, study-wide: For expanded intratumoral alpha and beta TCRs, counts tracked tumor mutation counts.

No antigen has been identified for these receptors. This sample comprised lung tumor tissue, obtained at surgery. Receptors were obtained from a female donor with early-stage non-small cell lung cancer.

This clonotype is labeled as medium-sized. The gene calls are TRBV2 and TRBJ2-3; no clear D gene. Germline CDR1 reads SNHLY; CDR2 reads FYNNEI. The CDR3 has 14 residues. Trimming took off 5 bases at V and 2 bases at J, with 11 bases between the two ends. Written as DNA, the CDR3 is TGTGCCAGCAGTATGGATTTGAACACAGATACGCAGTATTTT. It is translated as CASSMDLNTDTQYF. The variable domain in full, with the rest retrieved from reference TRBV2 and TRBJ2-3, is EPEVTQTPSHQVTQMGQEVILRCVPISNHLYFYWYRQILGQKVEFLVSFYNNEISEKSEIFDDQFSVERPDGSNFTLKIRSTKLEDSAMYFCASSMDLNTDTQYFGPGTRLTVL.

Ten or more counts support this clonotype. The V gene is TRBV14, the J gene TRBJ1-6; 8 nucleotides match TRBD1. Germline V gene data show CDR1 as SGHDN and CDR2 as FVKESK. The CDR3 sequence is 17 residues long. V shed 1 base and J 10 bases; nucleotides not matched to a gene: 12. The CDR3 reads CASSQAGQGKQGSPLHF. CDR3 nucleotides: TGTGCCAGCAGCCAAGCAGGACAGGGAAAACAGGGATCACCCCTCCACTTT.

This clonotype is medium-sized in the sample. The chain carries TRBV4-2 and TRBJ2-1; D gene unclear. The CDR3 sequence is 11 residues long. The germline V and J ends were trimmed by 1 base and 12 bases, with 7 bases remaining between them. Germline CDR1 LGHNA, CDR2 YNFKEQ. CDR3 DNA: TGTGCCAGCAGCCAAGGGCACGGGCAGTTCTTC. Protein: CASSQGHGQFF.

In this sample, this clonotype is medium-sized. The chain's CDR3 is CASSPMDKAKNIQYF. DNA for the CDR3: TGTGCCAGCAGTCCGATGGACAAAGCCAAAAACATTCAGTACTTC. V usage is TRBV27 and J usage is TRBJ2-4; tentatively, D is TRBD1 (5 bases). V was cut by 5 bases and J by 0 bases, with 11 bases left in between. The germline gives CDR1 MNHEY, CDR2 SMNVEV (reference sequence). The CDR3 contains 15 residues.

Relative to its sample, this clonotype is medium-sized. The V gene is TRBV6-6, the J gene TRBJ1-1, with TRBD1 matching 7 bases. The CDR3 has 12 amino acids. CDR1 and CDR2 from the germline V gene are MNHNY and SVGAGI (reference sequence). V was clipped by 5 bases and J by 7 bases; unmatched bases: 4. The CDR3 DNA is TGTGCCAGCAGTAGACAGGGAGTTGAAGCTTTCTTT. Its protein is CASSRQGVEAFF.

In this sample, this clonotype turned up many times. This chain links TRBV27 with TRBJ1-6, with 12 bases that match TRBD1. CDR1 and CDR2 (germline): MNHEY, SMNVEV (reference sequence). The CDR3 covers 17 residues. The ends lost 5 bases at V and 8 bases at J; junction bases unmatched: 10. The CDR3 reads CASSHKPGQGAYSPLHF. As DNA, the CDR3 is TGTGCCAGCAGTCATAAACCGGGACAGGGGGCGTATTCACCCCTCCACTTT.

This clonotype is judged medium-sized. The rearrangement links TRBV12-3 or TRBV12-4 to TRBJ1-1; 7 nucleotides align to TRBD1. V was clipped by 3 bases and J by 1 base; unmatched bases: 5. This CDR3 region has 15 residues. CDR3 sequence: CASSLTGRANTEAFF. Here the CDR3 DNA reads TGTGCCAGCAGTTTGACAGGGCGGGCGAACACTGAAGCTTTCTTT.

The table lists this clonotype with many counts. The chain uses TRBV7-9 and TRBJ2-7; the match to TRBD1 covers 9 bases. The germline V gene has CDR1 SEHNR and CDR2 FQNEAQ (reference sequence). CDR3 length equals 14 residues. With V trimmed by 4 bases and J by 6 bases, 7 bases remained unmatched. In nucleotides, the CDR3 is TGTGCCAGCAGCTCCCCGGACAGGGGCGGCGAGCAGTACTTC. This sequence encodes CASSSPDRGGEQYF.

The chain has TRBV7-2 and TRBJ2-5, with a weak D call TRBD2 (5 bases). This CDR3 contains 16 residues. Trimming pared 2 bases from V and 3 bases from J, leaving 16 bases between. The V gene's germline CDR1 is SGHTA and CDR2 FQGNSA. The chain's CDR3 is CASSLSAGTRKETQYF. The CDR3, as DNA: TGTGCCAGCAGCTTATCGGCGGGCACAAGGAAAGAGACCCAGTACTTC.

This clonotype qualifies as medium-sized. The gene calls are TRBV5-1 and TRBJ2-1, with 14 nucleotides matching TRBD2. V lost 2 bases and J lost 9; bases outside the gene matches: 7. This CDR3 has 16 residues. From germline, CDR1 is SGHRS and CDR2 YFSETQ. CDR3 in amino acids: CASSFPGLAGVSEQFF. The CDR3 DNA reads TGCGCCAGCAGCTTTCCGGGACTAGCGGGAGTATCTGAGCAGTTCTTC.

By frequency in the sample, this clonotype is medium-sized. The chain links TRBV20-1 to TRBJ2-5; 7 nucleotides align to TRBD2. This CDR3 is built from 15 residues. Trimming took 5 bases from V and 3 from J; bases not matched to a gene: 12. Germline V lookup: CDR1 DFQATT, CDR2 SNEGSKA (reference sequence). For the CDR3, the DNA is TGCAGTGCTTATCCGACTAGCCTGAAGGAAGAGACCCAGTACTTC. As protein: CSAYPTSLKEETQYF.

This chain connects TRBV7-9 to TRBJ2-3, with TRBD2 identical over 7 bases. The CDR3 is 16 residues long. Germline V gene data show CDR1 as SEHNR and CDR2 as FQNEAQ (reference sequence). The J segment lost 4 bases and the V segment lost 1 base, leaving 8 bases of the junction unmatched. The CDR3, as DNA: TGTGCCAGCAGCTTAGGATCGGCGGGAGTCGCAGATACGCAGTATTTT. Translated, it gives CASSLGSAGVADTQYF.

By frequency in the sample, this clonotype is medium-sized. The V gene is TRBV11-1, the J gene TRBJ2-3; 12 nucleotides align to TRBD1. The CDR3 spans 15 residues. Unmatched junction bases numbered 5, after V lost 3 bases and J lost 7 bases. Germline V lookup: CDR1 SGHAT, CDR2 FQDESV (reference sequence). CDR3 loop: CASSFGTGGVNTQYF. The CDR3 coding sequence is TGTGCCAGCAGCTTTGGGACAGGGGGCGTGAATACGCAGTATTTT.

By share, this clonotype counts as medium-sized. This chain joins TRBV5-1 and TRBJ2-7; D call uncertain. Germline V gives CDR1 SGHRS, CDR2 YFSETQ. Trimming took off 3 bases at V and 2 bases at J, with 9 bases between the two ends. The CDR3 consists of 13 residues. The CDR3 is CASSSDFPYEQYF. In DNA, the CDR3 is TGCGCCAGCAGCTCGGATTTCCCCTACGAGCAGTACTTC.

This clonotype is judged medium-sized. This rearrangement joins TRBV7-9 to TRBJ2-3, with no clear D. V lost 3 bases to trimming and J lost 8 bases, with 12 bases between them. This CDR3 is 13 amino acids long. Per the germline V gene, CDR1 is SEHNR and CDR2 is FQNEAQ (reference sequence). CDR3 DNA: TGTGCCAGCAGCTTCGAGGCCCGGGTTACGCAGTATTTT. Protein product: CASSFEARVTQYF.

This clonotype rates as medium-sized (0.01 to 0.1%). The chain uses TRBV30 and TRBJ2-5; D is ambiguous. The CDR3 is 12 residues long. CDR1 and CDR2 (germline): GTSNPN, SVGIG (reference sequence). V was cut by 2 bases and J by 5 bases, with 9 bases left in between. The CDR3, as DNA: TGTGCCTGGAGTCCCCCCTTTGAGACCCAGTACTTC. Translation: CAWSPPFETQYF.